This T cell receptor beta chain was identified during a study of CD8 T cells in Susac syndrome. The multiple sclerosis control group comprised treatment-naive patients with stable or active relapsing-remitting disease. Negative isolation was applied to CD8+ and CD4+ T cells, and FACS enrichment was applied to TEMRA cells. After extraction with the RNeasy kit, roughly 0.5 to 1 ug of the RNA was reverse transcribed using random hexamers. Amplification of TCR beta CDR3 by immunoSEQ multiplex PCR spanned 54 Vbeta and 13 Jbeta. From the immunoSEQ multiplex PCR reads, TCRdb called clonotypes with MiXCR, one entry per CDR3 protein. The sample lists roughly 120,000 distinct CDR3 sequences, approximately 95% seen once, with roughly 0.3% in the top ten. Material for sequencing was CD8+ T cells from PBMCs. This clonotype originated in a human donor with multiple sclerosis.

CDR3 nucleotide sequence: TGTGCCAGCAGCACCAGGGAGAACACTGAAGCTTTCTTT. Translated, it gives CASSTRENTEAFF. The chain links TRBV6-4 to TRBJ1-1; weak D call: TRBD1 (5 bases). This CDR3 is 13 amino acids long. The V gene's germline CDR1 is MRHNA and CDR2 SNTAGT. V lost 6 bases, J lost 1 base, and 9 bases lay in between.